This passage covers 18 T cell receptor beta chains from one sample sequenced in a study of T cells in Graves' hyperthyroidism and ophthalmopathy (dated by TCRdb to between 2018 and 2021). Receptor amplification or capture employed multiplex PCR. Sequencing was carried out with an Illumina HiSeq 2000. The TCR beta CDR3 regions were amplified from the RNA transcripts. The TCR CDR3 was subjected to a first round of RT-PCR using the HTBI primer set and the Qiagen OneStep RT-PCR kit. Through fastp at Q25 and MiXCR, TCRdb rebuilt clones from the public reads, retaining in-frame beta chains. Identical CDR3 proteins give one entry, which carries the most common genes and DNA. This sample lists fewer than 500,000 distinct CDR3 sequences; 14% to 15% were detected once. The top ten constitute under 15% of the sample. Material: blood. The receptors here all came from a man between 18 and 29 years old with Graves' ophthalmopathy.

This clonotype was observed at least ten times. The genes are TRBV11-3 and TRBJ1-4; unclear D gene. CDR3 size: 15 residues. V was cut by 0 bases and J by 6 bases, with 11 bases left in between. Looked up from germline, CDR1 is SGHNT and CDR2 is YENEEA. CDR3 nucleotide sequence: TGTGCCAGCAGCTTAGATGCCCCCCCCTATGAAAAACTGTTTTTT. It specifies CASSLDAPPYEKLFF. Variable domain in full (rest from reference TRBV11-3 and TRBJ1-4): EAGVVQSPRYKIIEKKQPVAFWCNPISGHNTLYWYLQNLGQGPELLIRYENEEAVDDSQLPKDRFSAERLKGVDSTLKIQPAELGDSAVYLCASSLDAPPYEKLFFGSGTQLSVL.

The table lists this clonotype with many counts. This chain uses TRBV3-1 with TRBJ1-5; D is undetermined. Germline CDR1 is LGHDT and CDR2 is YNNKEL (reference sequence). CDR3 length equals 13 residues. The V end was cut by 3 bases, the J end by 0 bases, with 3 bases between. DNA for the CDR3: TGTGCCAGCAGCCAGTTTAGCAATCAGCCCCAGCATTTT. This encodes CASSQFSNQPQHF. The complete variable domain, with remaining parts taken from reference TRBV3-1 and TRBJ1-5, reads DTAVSQTPKYLVTQMGNDKSIKCEQNLGHDTMYWYKQDSKKFLKIMFSYNNKELIINETVPNRFSPKSPDKAHLNLHINSLELGDSAVYFCASSQFSNQPQHFGDGTRLSIL.

This clonotype has more than one count but fewer than ten. The rearrangement joins TRBV6-1 to TRBJ2-5; a possible D gene is TRBD1 (6 bases). CDR3 length: 13 amino acids. CDR1 MNHNS and CDR2 SASEGT come from the germline V gene. V lost 4 bases and J lost 5, with 11 bases in between. CDR3 in DNA: TGTGCCAGCAGTGGGACAGTATGGGAGACCCAGTACTTC. Translating it yields CASSGTVWETQYF.

The rearrangement links TRBV12-3 or TRBV12-4 to TRBJ1-3; TRBD1 is a possible D gene (6 bases). CDR3 length equals 14 residues. The V and J ends lost 4 bases and 1 base respectively, with 8 bases between them. The DNA of the CDR3 is TGTGCCAGCAGTTCTACAGGGTCTGGAAACACCATATATTTT. Translation gives CASSSTGSGNTIYF.

This clonotype was detected many times. The chain has TRBV18 and TRBJ2-3; TRBD1 might be the D (6 bases). The ends were cut back, 1 base at V and 4 bases at J, with 12 bases in the middle. The CDR3 length is 15 residues. In germline, CDR1 is KGHSH, CDR2 LQKENI. The CDR3 sequence: CASSPRQGKADTQYF. The CDR3 bases are TGTGCCAGCTCACCACGCCAGGGGAAGGCAGATACGCAGTATTTT.

V gene TRBV2 combines with J gene TRBJ2-2; no clear D gene. This CDR3 contains 12 residues. Germline CDR1 SNHLY, CDR2 FYNNEI. Trimming shortened V by 7 bases and J by 6 bases, and 9 bases separated the two germline ends. The CDR3 DNA follows: TGTGCCAGCACTAGGAGTCCCGGGGAGCTGTTTTTT. This codes for CASTRSPGELFF.

This clonotype was observed a few times. The V call is TRBV7-9, the J call TRBJ2-2; no reliable D call. The CDR3 spans 15 residues. Trimming removed 6 bases at V and 2 bases at J, with 13 bases between. Germline V gives CDR1 SEHNR, CDR2 FQNEAQ (reference sequence). As DNA, the CDR3 is TGTGCCAGCAGATACTCCGGGTCCAACACCGGGGAGCTGTTTTTT. Its translation is CASRYSGSNTGELFF.

There are many counts of this clonotype. The rearrangement uses TRBV27 and TRBJ2-3; possibly TRBD2 for D (5 bases). V lost 7 bases and J 2 bases, leaving 16 bases between the germline ends. This CDR3 has 15 amino acids. Germline V gene lookup returns CDR1 MNHEY and CDR2 SMNVEV (reference sequence). The CDR3 coding sequence is TGTGCCAGCATTGGGAGCGGCTCTTACACAGATACGCAGTATTTT. Its protein is CASIGSGSYTDTQYF.

This clonotype was detected ten times or more. The chain combines TRBV10-2 with TRBJ2-7, with TRBD2 identical over 8 bases. V dropped 10 bases and J dropped 3; count of bases not matched to a gene: 17. Germline lookup yields CDR1 WSHSY and CDR2 SAAADI. The length of the CDR3 is 16 residues. CDR3 sequence (DNA): TGCGCCACCACGAGTGAGGGCGGGAGGCCTGGCTACGAGCAGTACTTC. It codes for CATTSEGGRPGYEQYF.

This rearrangement joins TRBV12-3 or TRBV12-4 to TRBJ2-5, with D perhaps TRBD1 or TRBD2 (6 bases each). The CDR3 is 15 residues long. Trimming removed 4 bases from V and 4 bases from J, with 16 bases in between. The CDR3 here is CASSWTLKGGETQYF. CDR3 DNA sequence: TGTGCCAGCAGTTGGACTCTAAAGGGGGGAGAGACCCAGTACTTC.

This clonotype was recorded many times. This chain connects TRBV11-2 to TRBJ2-6; D unresolved. CDR3 length equals 17 residues. V was shortened by 1 base and J by 3 bases, with 13 bases between the two germline ends. Germline CDR1 reads SGHAT; CDR2 reads FQNNGV. CDR3 loop: CASSLVSPFLGANVLTF. The CDR3 DNA follows: TGTGCCAGCAGCTTAGTAAGCCCCTTTCTTGGGGCCAACGTCCTGACTTTC.

The CDR3 DNA reads as TGTGCCAGCAGCGCCCCGGGATCCTATAATTCACCCCTCCACTTT. This translates into CASSAPGSYNSPLHF. This sequence joins TRBV9 and TRBJ1-6, with no clear D. V lost 3 bases and J 1 base, leaving 8 bases between the germline ends. Germline values: CDR1 SGDLS, CDR2 YYNGEE. This CDR3 is built from 15 residues.

The chain has TRBV29-1 and TRBJ1-2; 8 nucleotides match TRBD1. Trimming at V came to 3 bases and at J to 1 base, leaving 7 bases not matched to a gene. The CDR3 runs 15 residues. Germline values: CDR1 SQVTM, CDR2 ANQGSEA. CDR3 in DNA: TGCAGCGTTGACAAGGCGGGACAGGATAACTATGGCTACACCTTC. Amino acids: CSVDKAGQDNYGYTF.

This clonotype appeared a few times. This chain joins TRBV12-3 or TRBV12-4 and TRBJ1-4; 7 bases map to TRBD1. V was pared by 6 bases and J by 6 bases, with 10 bases of the junction left unmatched. This CDR3 has 15 amino acids. CDR3: CASSHTGVSHEKLFF. The CDR3 DNA follows: TGTGCCAGCAGCCACACAGGGGTTTCTCATGAAAAACTGTTTTTT.

The V and J genes are TRBV6-1 and TRBJ1-1, with D unresolved. Trimming took 0 bases from V and 11 from J, leaving 13 bases between them. The CDR3 loop spans 13 amino acids. Germline V gene sequence: CDR1 MNHNS, CDR2 SASEGT. CDR3 residues: CASSEAGPIRAFF. CDR3 nucleotides: TGTGCCAGCAGTGAAGCCGGGCCGATCAGGGCTTTCTTT.

In this sample, this clonotype turned up a few times. The chain carries TRBV20-1 and TRBJ1-2, with D hard to call. With 5 bases removed from V and 2 bases from J, the gap between germline ends came to 6 bases. Germline lookup yields CDR1 DFQATT and CDR2 SNEGSKA (reference sequence). The CDR3 has 11 amino acids. CDR3 loop: CSAADNYGYTF. The CDR3 DNA is TGCAGTGCTGCCGACAACTATGGCTACACCTTC.

J is TRBJ2-3 and V is TRBV20-1; 7 bases are a match to TRBD2. V was pared by 6 bases and J by 1 base, with 13 bases of the junction left unmatched. Germline V lookup: CDR1 DFQATT, CDR2 SNEGSKA (reference sequence). CDR3 length: 16 amino acids. CDR3 DNA sequence: TGCAGTGCCCCCCTGCTGCCTAGCGGACGCACAGATACGCAGTATTTT. As protein: CSAPLLPSGRTDTQYF.

This clonotype was counted at least ten times. V gene TRBV2 combines with J gene TRBJ1-2, with 7 bases that match TRBD1. The V gene end was trimmed by 6 bases and the J gene end by 1 base; junction bases not matched to a gene: 5. Germline values: CDR1 SNHLY, CDR2 FYNNEI. The CDR3 sequence is 14 residues long. In nucleotides, the CDR3 is TGTGCCAGCAGGGGGGACAGCCATAACTATGGCTACACCTTC. Encoded protein: CASRGDSHNYGYTF.